The present TCR beta chain was sequenced within a study of cytomegalovirus exposure and HLA in healthy donors. The CDR3 loop spans 13 amino acids. In germline, CDR1 is SQVTM, CDR2 ANQGSEA. Unmatched junction bases numbered 4, after V lost 4 bases and J lost 4 bases. Comment on this clone: Its antigen is still unknown.

Healthy bone marrow donors made up the donor group. Study-wide findings and caveats: In an earlier analysis, about 87% or about 30%: the productive usage of most TCR beta V segments. Most likely, a cluster of highly shared sequence variants arose as a sequencing artifact.

60 Vbeta and 13 Jbeta primers were used in PCR. The table came from immunoSEQ multiplex PCR; TCRdb's copy has only in-frame clones and leaves some out. The sample has about 110,000 clones, around 85% seen once. The sequence was collected from a man aged 40-55 years in good health and CMV-seronegative. This sequence joins TRBV29-1 and TRBJ2-5; 9 bases line up with TRBD1. The sample consisted of PBMCs. The CDR3 sequence is CSVGGTGLETQYF. CDR3 nucleotides: TGCAGCGTTGGCGGGACAGGGTTAGAGACCCAGTACTTC.